A single sample is the source of the 12 T cell receptor beta chains below, sequenced in a study of T-cell memory formation after mild COVID-19. Via MiXCR, TCRdb re-called the 5' RACE reads, giving one row per CDR3 protein. This sample has around 300,000 distinct CDR3 sequences, with approximately 12% found just once. The sequencing input was PBMCs or a T cell subset sorted from them (not recorded which). The receptors derive from a man aged 18 to 30 who had mild COVID-19 (a few samples of this study predate the infection). Cell type and time point are not known.

The chain carries TRBV5-6 and TRBJ2-1, with D perhaps matching TRBD2 (5 bases). The germline CDR1 and CDR2 sequences are SGHDT and YYEEEE. The CDR3 contains 15 residues. Trimming pared 2 bases from V and 8 bases from J, leaving 17 bases between. The DNA of the CDR3 is TGTGCCAGCAGCTTAACGGGTAAATCGAGGGATGAGCAGTTCTTC. This codes for CASSLTGKSRDEQFF.

J is TRBJ2-5 and V is TRBV7-9, with 12 bases fitting TRBD1. V lost 4 bases to trimming and J lost 5 bases; unmatched junction nucleotides: 11. Germline assignment: CDR1 SEHNR and CDR2 FQNEAQ (reference sequence). The CDR3 is 17 amino acids. CDR3 DNA sequence: TGTGCCAGCAGCTCTTCCTCGGGACAGGGGGCGTGGGAGACCCAGTACTTC. Residues: CASSSSSGQGAWETQYF.

This clonotype has more than one count but fewer than ten. The CDR3 loop is CASTREGDEQFF. The CDR3, as DNA: TGTGCCAGCACCCGGGAAGGGGACGAGCAGTTCTTC. The J gene is TRBJ2-1, the V gene TRBV11-1; tentatively, D is TRBD1 or TRBD2 (5 bases each). Germline assignment: CDR1 SGHAT and CDR2 FQDESV (reference sequence). V was clipped by 7 bases and J by 10 bases, with 14 bases between them. The CDR3 is 12 amino acids.

The gene calls are TRBV9 and TRBJ2-7; 12 bases are shared with TRBD1. CDR1 SGDLS and CDR2 YYNGEE come from the germline V gene. The CDR3 is 17 residues long. J was trimmed by 3 bases and V by 3 bases; bases with no gene match: 10. CDR3 sequence reads: CASSANWGQGALYEQYF. The CDR3 bases are TGTGCCAGCAGCGCCAATTGGGGACAGGGGGCTCTCTACGAGCAGTACTTC.

The rearrangement links TRBV6-6 to TRBJ1-6; D is possibly TRBD1 (5 bases). Between the trimmed V and J ends, which lost 6 bases and 2 bases, there was a span of 8 bases. This CDR3 comprises 14 residues. The germline gives CDR1 MNHNY, CDR2 SVGAGI (reference sequence). CDR3 bases: TGTGCCAGCAGCGGGGACCCCTATAATTCACCCCTCCACTTT. Encoded protein: CASSGDPYNSPLHF.

This clonotype was found many times. The chain carries TRBV12-3 or TRBV12-4 and TRBJ2-3; possible D gene TRBD1, 6 bases. CDR3 length: 13 residues. Trimming took 6 bases from V and 4 from J, leaving 11 bases between them. Written as DNA, the CDR3 is TGTGCCAGCAGCCCAACAGGGCCAGATACGCAGTATTTT. Residues: CASSPTGPDTQYF.

V gene TRBV7-3 combines with J gene TRBJ2-3; TRBD1 might be the D (6 bases). Germline V gene lookup returns CDR1 SGHTA and CDR2 FQGTGA. V was clipped by 5 bases and J by 2 bases, with 14 bases between them. This CDR3 region has 15 residues. CDR3 DNA: TGTGCCAGCAGCCCGTCAGGGGTCCACACAGATACGCAGTATTTT. Encoded protein: CASSPSGVHTDTQYF.

The chain carries TRBV5-1 and TRBJ1-2; D is uncertain. V was shortened by 4 bases and J by 2 bases, with 12 bases between the two germline ends. The CDR3 consists of 14 residues. Per the germline V gene, CDR1 is SGHRS and CDR2 is YFSETQ. The CDR3 DNA sequence: TGCGCCAGCAGCCAAGACGGAGCAAACTATGGCTACACCTTC. It specifies CASSQDGANYGYTF.

The rearrangement joins TRBV15 to TRBJ1-1; D remains unclear. The length of the CDR3 is 13 residues. CDR1 and CDR2 from the germline V gene are LNHNV and YYDKDF (reference sequence). Trimming took 0 bases from V and 7 from J, leaving 9 bases between them. The CDR3 nucleotides read TGTGCCACCAGCAGAGATCCTGGCTTTGAAGCTTTCTTT. Its protein product is CATSRDPGFEAFF.

This chain links TRBV6-2 or TRBV6-3 with TRBJ2-5; D not resolved. The CDR3 is 14 amino acids. The V end was cut by 0 bases, the J end by 2 bases, with 7 bases between. Germline CDR1 reads MNHEY; CDR2 reads SVGEGT. CDR3 sequence: CASSYSRFQETQYF. CDR3 in DNA: TGTGCCAGCAGTTACTCCCGTTTTCAAGAGACCCAGTACTTC.

This clonotype was seen more than once but under ten times. The chain employs TRBV6-2 or TRBV6-3 and TRBJ2-5, with D perhaps matching TRBD1 or TRBD2 (6 bases each). The CDR3 loop spans 16 amino acids. The germline V gene encodes CDR1 MNHEY and CDR2 SVGEGT. Trimming shortened V by 8 bases and J by 5 bases, and 24 bases separated the two germline ends. CDR3 nucleotides: TGTGCCAGCCGGAGAAGGGGGGATGGCGTCTTGGAGACCCAGTACTTC. It specifies CASRRRGDGVLETQYF.

This clonotype came up many times. V gene TRBV5-1 combines with J gene TRBJ1-5; D call uncertain. The V end lost 2 bases, the J end lost 0 bases, and 9 bases lay between the germline ends. The CDR3 contains 15 residues. CDR1 is SGHRS and CDR2 is YFSETQ in the germline V gene. The DNA of the CDR3 is TGCGCCAGCAGCTTCGCGGGGTATAGCAATCAGCCCCAGCATTTT. It codes for CASSFAGYSNQPQHF. Complete variable domain (other parts from reference TRBV5-1 and TRBJ1-5): KAGVTQTPRYLIKTRGQQVTLSCSPISGHRSVSWYQQTPGQGLQFLFEYFSETQRNKGNFPGRFSGRQFSNSRSEMNVSTLELGDSALYLCASSFAGYSNQPQHFGDGTRLSIL.